These 18 T cell receptor beta chains were sequenced from one sample in a study of T-cell memory formation after mild COVID-19. A single record per CDR3 protein comes from TCRdb applying MiXCR to the 5' RACE reads. The sample contains roughly 180,000 distinct CDR3 sequences, approximately 10% of which appear only once. Sequenced sample: PBMCs or a T cell subset sorted from them (not recorded which). The receptors derive from a young man who had mild COVID-19 (a few samples of this study predate the infection). Cell type and time point are not known.

This clonotype was recorded only once. This chain joins TRBV12-3 or TRBV12-4 and TRBJ1-5; D is unresolved. There are 14 residues in the CDR3. The V and J ends lost 4 bases and 3 bases respectively, with 10 bases between them. DNA of the CDR3: TGTGCCAGCAGTTACTTTAGTTTCAATCAGCCCCAGCATTTT. As protein: CASSYFSFNQPQHF.

In its sample, this clonotype was seen many times. V and J are TRBV4-3 and TRBJ2-6, with a possible D match to TRBD1 (6 bases). The CDR3 is 18 amino acids. In germline, CDR1 is LGHNA, CDR2 YSLEER. The V gene lost 0 bases and the J gene lost 4 bases, with 16 bases spanning the gap. The CDR3 protein is CASSQEWRQGHGANVLTF. As DNA, the CDR3 is TGCGCCAGCAGCCAAGAGTGGAGGCAGGGGCACGGGGCCAACGTCCTGACTTTC.

This clonotype appeared a few times. The chain carries TRBV29-1 and TRBJ2-3; no reliable D call. The V gene lost 2 bases and the J gene lost 6 bases, with 12 bases spanning the gap. Per germline, CDR1 SQVTM and CDR2 ANQGSEA. This CDR3 region has 13 residues. In DNA, the CDR3 is TGCAGCGTTGAAACTTCCCACGGGGATACGCAGTATTTT. Its protein product is CSVETSHGDTQYF.

This clonotype occurred a few times. The rearrangement joins TRBV18 to TRBJ2-7; D unclear. Germline values: CDR1 KGHSH, CDR2 LQKENI. The germline V and J ends were trimmed by 5 bases and 4 bases, with 12 bases remaining between them. The CDR3 loop spans 13 amino acids. Here the CDR3 DNA reads TGTGCCAGCTCATCATCCGAACAATACGAGCAGTACGTC. The encoded protein is CASSSSEQYEQYV.

The chain links TRBV4-2 to TRBJ1-2; D ambiguous. Germline loops: CDR1 LGHNA, CDR2 YNFKEQ. The CDR3 extends over 15 amino acids. Trimming removed 0 bases at V and 1 base at J, with 9 bases between. The CDR3 region has the DNA TGTGCCAGCAGCCAAGATCGATCAGATAACTATGGCTACACCTTC. Translation: CASSQDRSDNYGYTF.

The chain recombines TRBV30 with TRBJ1-2; unclear D gene. CDR1 and CDR2 (germline): GTSNPN, SVGIG (reference sequence). This CDR3 region has 12 residues. Trimming pared 0 bases from V and 7 bases from J, leaving 9 bases between. Written as DNA, the CDR3 is TGTGCCTGGAGTGTCGCATCCGGTGGCTACACCTTC. Its protein product is CAWSVASGGYTF.

The rearrangement links TRBV7-2 to TRBJ2-7; 10 positions match TRBD2. Germline CDR1 reads SGHTA; CDR2 reads FQGNSA. CDR3 length: 15 amino acids. V lost 4 bases and J lost 5; bases outside the gene matches: 8. CDR3 loop: CASSYLAGARDEQYF. The CDR3 nucleotides are TGTGCCAGCAGCTACCTAGCGGGGGCCCGGGACGAGCAGTACTTC.

This clonotype was seen many times. The chain joins TRBV7-6 to TRBJ2-1, with D perhaps TRBD2 (5 bases). The length of the CDR3 is 17 residues. Germline-derived CDR1 and CDR2 are SGHVS and FNYEAQ. The V gene lost 5 bases and the J gene lost 2 bases, with 19 bases spanning the gap. The CDR3 sequence is CASSPTGERFTYNEQFF. The CDR3 nucleotides are TGTGCCAGCAGCCCCACGGGTGAGCGGTTTACCTACAATGAGCAGTTCTTC.

The chain uses TRBV10-3 and TRBJ2-2; perhaps TRBD1 as D (5 bases). With 6 bases removed from V and 11 bases from J, the gap between germline ends came to 16 bases. Germline CDR1 is ENHRY and CDR2 is SYGVKD. The CDR3 loop spans 13 amino acids. CDR3 nucleotides: TGTGCCATCAGGACAGAGAACCGGCTAGAGCTGTTTTTT. As protein: CAIRTENRLELFF.

This clonotype was detected many times. V gene TRBV7-3 combines with J gene TRBJ2-3; a weak D match, TRBD1 (6 bases). This CDR3 comprises 13 residues. Germline CDR1 SGHTA, CDR2 FQGTGA. The germline V and J ends were trimmed by 4 bases and 5 bases, with 10 bases remaining between them. The CDR3 loop is CASSSQGRDTQYF. CDR3 DNA sequence: TGTGCCAGCAGCTCCCAGGGGAGAGATACGCAGTATTTT.

This clonotype was seen a few times. The rearrangement joins TRBV5-8 to TRBJ1-2; tentatively, D is TRBD1 (6 bases). V lost 2 bases and J lost 4, with 12 bases in between. The CDR3 loop spans 14 amino acids. The V gene's germline CDR1 is SGHTS and CDR2 YDEGEE. The CDR3 sequence: CASSFWTAPYGYTF. The CDR3 bases are TGTGCCAGCAGCTTCTGGACAGCTCCCTATGGCTACACCTTC.

This clonotype was seen many times. This chain uses TRBV12-3 or TRBV12-4 with TRBJ1-1, with D unresolved. Trimming left V 5 bases short and J 1 base short, with 8 bases between. This CDR3 spans 13 amino acids. The CDR3 region has the DNA TGTGCCAGCAGTCTTCAACAGAACACTGAAGCTTTCTTT. This codes for CASSLQQNTEAFF.

This clonotype showed up just a few times. This chain joins TRBV7-3 and TRBJ1-1; D is possibly TRBD1 (5 bases). From germline, CDR1 is SGHTA and CDR2 FQGTGA. Trimming removed 4 bases from V and 1 base from J, with 10 bases in between. This CDR3 is 14 amino acids long. The CDR3 spells CASSSSQGNTEAFF. DNA for the CDR3: TGTGCCAGCAGCTCAAGTCAGGGGAACACTGAAGCTTTCTTT.

This rearrangement joins TRBV6-6 to TRBJ2-7; 7 bases align to TRBD2. V dropped 5 bases and J dropped 1; count of bases not matched to a gene: 5. CDR1 is MNHNY, CDR2 SVGAGI, per germline (reference sequence). The CDR3 has 14 residues. The CDR3 bases are TGTGCCAGCAGTGTATCTAGCGGTTCCTACGAGCAGTACGTC. Protein product: CASSVSSGSYEQYV.

Ten or more counts support this clonotype. This rearrangement joins TRBV29-1 to TRBJ1-5; possible D gene TRBD1, 5 bases. The CDR3 totals 13 residues. V was trimmed by 6 bases and J by 2 bases, leaving 11 bases between them. CDR1 is SQVTM and CDR2 is ANQGSEA in the germline V gene. CDR3 residues: CSVAGRGNQPQHF. Written as DNA, the CDR3 is TGCAGCGTGGCGGGCAGGGGCAATCAGCCCCAGCATTTT.

The rearrangement uses TRBV4-2 and TRBJ1-6; no clear D gene. CDR3 size: 15 residues. Germline assignment: CDR1 LGHNA and CDR2 YNFKEQ. Trimming removed 1 base from V and 8 bases from J, with 12 bases in between. CDR3 in amino acids: CASSQGWFADSPLHF. In nucleotides, the CDR3 is TGTGCCAGCAGCCAAGGCTGGTTTGCGGATTCACCCCTCCACTTT.

The table lists this clonotype with a few counts. The rearrangement uses TRBV5-1 and TRBJ2-2, with 7 bases matching TRBD2. Germline CDR1 and CDR2: SGHRS and YFSETQ. The CDR3 has 14 amino acids. The V segment lost 5 bases and the J segment 3 bases; nucleotides outside the gene matches: 4. CDR3 in DNA: TGCGCCAGCAGTCCAGCGGGGCACACCGGGGAGCTGTTTTTT. Residues: CASSPAGHTGELFF.

This clonotype occurred many times. V usage is TRBV9 and J usage is TRBJ1-1, with a possible D match to TRBD1 (5 bases). The CDR3 has 14 amino acids. V lost 0 bases to trimming and J lost 3 bases, with 9 bases between them. Germline CDR1 and CDR2: SGDLS and YYNGEE. CDR3 loop: CASSVDGGDTEAFF. In DNA form, the CDR3 reads TGTGCCAGCAGCGTAGATGGGGGGGACACTGAAGCTTTCTTT. Filled out from reference TRBV9 and TRBJ1-1, the complete variable domain reads DSGVTQTPKHLITATGQRVTLRCSPRSGDLSVYWYQQSLDQGLQFLIQYYNGEERAKGNILERFSAQQFPDLHSELNLSSLELGDSALYFCASSVDGGDTEAFFGQGTRLTVV.